A selection of T cell receptor beta chains follows, all from one sample in a study of blood T cell repertoires in COVID-19. Clones were read by immunoSEQ multiplex PCR, and TCRdb kept only the in-frame ones, dropping some. This sample has 75,000 to 95,000 clones, with 84% found just once. The sample taken for sequencing was peripheral blood. These receptors all come from a man between 60 and 70 years old with acute or convalescent COVID-19. Both conserved end residues are part of each CDR3. A D gene is named only where the DNA matches it firmly. Clone sizes are given selectively: once, few, many, or a class where the clone is expanded.

d_call,v_call,clone_size,j_call,cdr3_nt,cdr3_aa
.,TRBV5-6,few,TRBJ1-2,TGTGCCAGCAGCACAGGGAATATTGGCTATGGCTACACCTTC,CASSTGNIGYGYTF
TRBD1,TRBV30,.,TRBJ2-7,TGTGCCTGGAGTGAAGGGGACAGCTACTACGAGCAGTACTTC,CAWSEGDSYYEQYF
.,TRBV24-1,once,TRBJ2-4,TGTGCCACCAGTGATCCAGATGCCAAAAACATTCAGTACTTC,CATSDPDAKNIQYF
TRBD1,TRBV10-3,once,TRBJ1-1,TGTGCCACAAGACAGGGTTGGAGCACTGAAGCTTTCTTT,CATRQGWSTEAFF
.,TRBV10-2,few,TRBJ1-1,TGCGCCAGCAGTGGAACACAATTGAACACTGAAGCTTTCTTT,CASSGTQLNTEAFF
.,TRBV6-5,.,TRBJ1-4,TGTGCCAGCAGTCCAAGACAGAATGAAAAACTGTTTTTT,CASSPRQNEKLFF
.,TRBV24-1,.,TRBJ1-5,TGTGCCACCAGTGAATCAGGGTACCAGCCCCAGCATTTT,CATSESGYQPQHF
.,TRBV7-9,.,TRBJ2-5,TGTGCCAGCAGCTTGGTTAACACCGGGGGATCGGTCAGAGAGACCCAGTACTTC,CASSLVNTGGSVRETQYF
.,TRBV7-2,.,TRBJ2-7,TGTGCCAGCAGCTTACTTCCAGGGGACTACGAGCAGTACTTC,CASSLLPGDYEQYF
TRBD2,TRBV27,.,TRBJ2-1,TGTGCCAGCAGTTTATCTTCCAGACTAGCGGGGAACAATGAGCAGTTCTTC,CASSLSSRLAGNNEQFF
.,TRBV4-1,.,TRBJ2-1,TGCGCCAGCAGCCAAGGATACGGGGGGACATACAATGAGCAGTTCTTC,CASSQGYGGTYNEQFF
.,TRBV6-5,.,TRBJ1-1,TGTGCCAGCAGTTACTCGACGACAGAAGCTTTCTTT,CASSYSTTEAFF
.,TRBV5-6,few,TRBJ1-1,TGTGCCAGCAGCTTGGATATGAACACTGAAGCTTTCTTT,CASSLDMNTEAFF
TRBD1,TRBV5-1,.,TRBJ1-3,TGCGCCAGCAGCTTGGGAGCGACAGGGGGAGGAAACACCATATATTTT,CASSLGATGGGNTIYF
.,TRBV15,few,TRBJ1-1,TGTGCCACCAGCAGAGCCGAGGGGAACACTGAAGCTTTCTTT,CATSRAEGNTEAFF
TRBD1,TRBV5-4,few,TRBJ2-1,TGTGCCAGCAGCTCCCCAGGACAGGGCTACAATGAGCAGTTCTTC,CASSSPGQGYNEQFF
TRBD1,TRBV6-6,once,TRBJ1-6,TGTGCCAGCAGTGGACAGGGACAGAAGGATAATTCACCCCTCCACTTT,CASSGQGQKDNSPLHF
.,TRBV4-1,.,TRBJ2-5,TGCGCCAGCAGCTTCTCCGCGGAGTACCAAGAGACCCAGTACTTC,CASSFSAEYQETQYF
.,TRBV4-2,.,TRBJ1-5,TGTGCCAGCAGCCTTACAGATTATAGCAATCAGCCCCAGCATTTT,CASSLTDYSNQPQHF
TRBD1,TRBV28,.,TRBJ1-2,TGTGCCAGCAGTTTCGGGGCAGGGGGATCTAGGGGCTACACCTTC,CASSFGAGGSRGYTF
.,TRBV12-5,.,TRBJ1-1,TGTGCTAGTGGTTTGGATTACAGTGAAGCTTTCTTT,CASGLDYSEAFF
TRBD2,TRBV11-2,.,TRBJ2-3,TGTGCCAGCAGCCCCCTTCAAGCGGGGAGCACAGATACGCAGTATTTT,CASSPLQAGSTDTQYF
TRBD1,TRBV9,.,TRBJ2-3,TGTGCCAGCAGCTTGGGGGACAGGCTCACAGATACGCAGTATTTT,CASSLGDRLTDTQYF
.,TRBV2,.,TRBJ1-1,TGTGCCAGCAGTGATCCGGGACAAGGGACTGAAGCTTTCTTT,CASSDPGQGTEAFF
.,TRBV6-5,.,TRBJ1-1,TGTGCCAGCACCTGGACAGAGAACACTGAAGCTTTCTTT,CASTWTENTEAFF
.,TRBV28,.,TRBJ1-5,TGTGCCAGCAGTTTCGATCAGCCCCAGCATTTT,CASSFDQPQHF
.,TRBV4-2,.,TRBJ1-2,TGTGCCACAGGAGGAAGAAAGGGCGGGGATGGCTACACCTTC,CATGGRKGGDGYTF
.,TRBV18,.,TRBJ1-2,TGTGCCAGCTCAAAAAACAGCGCAGGGGACTATGGCTACACCTTC,CASSKNSAGDYGYTF
.,TRBV3-1/TRBV3-2,.,TRBJ1-6,TGTGCCAGCAGCCTATCTCAGGGAGGTTCACCCCTCCACTTT,CASSLSQGGSPLHF
.,TRBV7-3,many,TRBJ2-3,TGTGCCAGTCATCCGGGAGACTCAGATACGCAGTATTTT,CASHPGDSDTQYF
TRBD1,TRBV9,few,TRBJ2-7,TGTGCCAGCAGCGCCGAGACAGGGGGCTTGTACGAGCAGTACTTC,CASSAETGGLYEQYF
.,TRBV7-6,.,TRBJ2-2,TGTGCCAGCAGCCTTTATCCGCAGGGGAGTTACACCGGGGAGCTGTTTTTT,CASSLYPQGSYTGELFF
.,TRBV1,.,TRBJ1-5,TGCACCAGCAGCCAAGGGACAGGGCACAATCAGCCCCAGCATTTT,CTSSQGTGHNQPQHF
.,TRBV4-2,.,TRBJ2-7,TGTGCCAGCAGCCAAGAGACGGACAGCGCCTACGAGCAGTACTTC,CASSQETDSAYEQYF
.,TRBV7-8,.,TRBJ2-3,TGTGCCAGCAGCTTAGCGCTTATAGCTCCCTTCCCGGCAGATACGCAGTATTTT,CASSLALIAPFPADTQYF
.,TRBV19,once,TRBJ2-1,TGTGCCAGTAGTATTGGGACACCCCGCTTATACAATGAGCAGTTCTTC,CASSIGTPRLYNEQFF
TRBD1,TRBV6-5,few,TRBJ2-5,TGTGCCAGCAGAACCGGGACAGGGACGCGGGGTCAGTACTTC,CASRTGTGTRGQYF
.,TRBV30,.,TRBJ1-1,TGTGCCTGGAGTTCAGGGTTGAACACTGAAGCTTTCTTT,CAWSSGLNTEAFF